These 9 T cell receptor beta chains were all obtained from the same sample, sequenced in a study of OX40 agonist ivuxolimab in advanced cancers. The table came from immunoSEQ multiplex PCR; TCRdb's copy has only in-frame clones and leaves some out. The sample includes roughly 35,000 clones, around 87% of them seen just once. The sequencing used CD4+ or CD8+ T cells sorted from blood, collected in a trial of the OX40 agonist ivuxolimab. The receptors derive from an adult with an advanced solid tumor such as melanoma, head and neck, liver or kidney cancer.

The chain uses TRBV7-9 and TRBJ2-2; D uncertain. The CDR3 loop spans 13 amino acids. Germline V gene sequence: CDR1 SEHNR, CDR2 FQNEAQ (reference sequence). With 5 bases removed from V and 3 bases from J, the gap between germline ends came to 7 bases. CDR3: CASSRTYTGELFF. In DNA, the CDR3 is TGTGCCAGCAGCCGAACGTACACCGGGGAGCTGTTTTTT. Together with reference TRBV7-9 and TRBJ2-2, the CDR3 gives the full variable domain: DTGVSQNPRHKITKRGQNVTFRCDPISEHNRLYWYRQTLGQGPEFLTYFQNEAQLEKSRLLSDRFSAERPKGSFSTLEIQRTEQGDSAMYLCASSRTYTGELFFGEGSRLTVL.

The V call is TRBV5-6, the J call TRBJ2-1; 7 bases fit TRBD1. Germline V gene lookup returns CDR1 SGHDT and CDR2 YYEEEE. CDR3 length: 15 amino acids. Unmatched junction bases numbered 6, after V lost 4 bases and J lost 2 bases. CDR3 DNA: TGTGCCAGCAGCACCACAGGGGTACCCTACAATGAGCAGTTCTTC. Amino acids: CASSTTGVPYNEQFF.

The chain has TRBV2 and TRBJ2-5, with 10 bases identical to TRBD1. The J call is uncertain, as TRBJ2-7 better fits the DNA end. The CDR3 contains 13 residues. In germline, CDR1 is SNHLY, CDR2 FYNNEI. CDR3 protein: CASSDRDRGEQYF. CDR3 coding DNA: TGTGCCAGCAGTGACCGGGACAGGGGCGAGCAGTACTTC.

In DNA form, the CDR3 reads TGCGCCAGCAGCCCCGACTGGGACAATCGGGAGACCCAGTACTTC. Protein product: CASSPDWDNRETQYF. The chain joins TRBV5-1 to TRBJ2-5, with a tentative D call TRBD1 (6 bases). Between the trimmed V and J ends, which lost 4 bases and 5 bases, there was a span of 18 bases. The CDR3 runs to 15 residues. Germline lookup yields CDR1 SGHRS and CDR2 YFSETQ. Using reference TRBV5-1 and TRBJ2-5 for the parts outside the CDR3, the full variable domain is KAGVTQTPRYLIKTRGQQVTLSCSPISGHRSVSWYQQTPGQGLQFLFEYFSETQRNKGNFPGRFSGRQFSNSRSEMNVSTLELGDSALYLCASSPDWDNRETQYFGPGTRLLVL.

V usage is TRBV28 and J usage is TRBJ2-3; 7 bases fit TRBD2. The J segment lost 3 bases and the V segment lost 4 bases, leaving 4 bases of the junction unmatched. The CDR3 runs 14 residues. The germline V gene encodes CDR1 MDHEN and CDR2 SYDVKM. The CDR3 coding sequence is TGTGCCAGCAGTTATCGGGGGGTAACAGATACGCAGTATTTT. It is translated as CASSYRGVTDTQYF.

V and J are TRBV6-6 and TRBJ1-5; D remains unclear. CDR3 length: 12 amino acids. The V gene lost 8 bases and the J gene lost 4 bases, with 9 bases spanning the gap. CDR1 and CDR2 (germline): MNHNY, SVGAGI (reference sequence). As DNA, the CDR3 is TGTGCCAGCGGACGGCCTAATCAGCCCCAGCATTTT. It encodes CASGRPNQPQHF.

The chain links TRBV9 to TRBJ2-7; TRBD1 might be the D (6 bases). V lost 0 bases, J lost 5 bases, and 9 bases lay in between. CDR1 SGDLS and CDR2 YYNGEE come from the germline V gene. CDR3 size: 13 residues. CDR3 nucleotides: TGTGCCAGCAGCGTAGCACAGGGCCACGAGCAGTACTTC. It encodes CASSVAQGHEQYF. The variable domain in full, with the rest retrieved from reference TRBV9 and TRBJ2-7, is DSGVTQTPKHLITATGQRVTLRCSPRSGDLSVYWYQQSLDQGLQFLIQYYNGEERAKGNILERFSAQQFPDLHSELNLSSLELGDSALYFCASSVAQGHEQYFGPGTRLTVT.

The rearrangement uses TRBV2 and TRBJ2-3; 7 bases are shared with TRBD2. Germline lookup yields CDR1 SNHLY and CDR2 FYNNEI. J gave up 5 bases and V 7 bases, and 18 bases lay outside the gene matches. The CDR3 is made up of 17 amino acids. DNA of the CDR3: TGTGCCAGCACTATCACGGGTGGGGGGGAGGTCGGAGATACGCAGTATTTT. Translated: CASTITGGGEVGDTQYF.

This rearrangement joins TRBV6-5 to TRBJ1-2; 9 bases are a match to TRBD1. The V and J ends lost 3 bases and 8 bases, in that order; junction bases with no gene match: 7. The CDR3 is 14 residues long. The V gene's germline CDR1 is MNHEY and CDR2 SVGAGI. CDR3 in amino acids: CASSYTGGGGGYTF. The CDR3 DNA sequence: TGTGCCAGCAGTTATACAGGGGGCGGAGGCGGCTACACCTTC.